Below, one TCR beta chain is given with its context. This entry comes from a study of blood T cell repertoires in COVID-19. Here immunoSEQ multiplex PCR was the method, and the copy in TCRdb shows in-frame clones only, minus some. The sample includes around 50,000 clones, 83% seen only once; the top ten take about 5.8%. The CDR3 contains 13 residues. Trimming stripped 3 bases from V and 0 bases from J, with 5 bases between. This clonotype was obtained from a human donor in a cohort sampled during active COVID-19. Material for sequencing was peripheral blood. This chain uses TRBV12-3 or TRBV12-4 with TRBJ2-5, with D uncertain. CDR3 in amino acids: CASSFEDQETQYF. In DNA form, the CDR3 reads TGTGCCAGCAGTTTTGAGGACCAAGAGACCCAGTACTTC.